This is a list of T cell receptor beta chains from one sample in a study of spatial heterogeneity in lung cancer. Via MiXCR, TCRdb re-called the 5' RACE reads, giving one row per CDR3 protein. The sample records tens of thousands of distinct CDR3 sequences, roughly 4.6% being singletons. Sequenced material: PBMCs, taken at surgery. Receptors were obtained from a male donor with early-stage non-small cell lung cancer. The CDR3 runs from the conserved cysteine through the conserved F or W. The order of the fields is J gene, D gene, V gene, clone size, CDR3 protein, CDR3 DNA. The D gene is left open where the match is weak. The size entry gives how often the clone was seen (once, few, many) or a class if it is expanded.

J: TRBJ2-7; D: TRBD1; V: TRBV5-1; size: many; CDR3: CASSLGRTGRSYEQYF; DNA: TGCGCCAGCAGTTTGGGAAGGACAGGGCGCTCCTACGAGCAGTACTTC
J: TRBJ1-6; D: TRBD1; V: TRBV7-8; size: many; CDR3: CASSAWTGSYSPLHF; DNA: TGTGCCAGCAGCGCGTGGACAGGGTCCTATTCACCCCTCCACTTT
J: TRBJ2-3; D: .; V: TRBV7-2; size: many; CDR3: CASSKLAVSLDTQYF; DNA: TGTGCCAGCAGCAAACTAGCAGTATCTTTGGATACGCAGTATTTT
J: TRBJ1-2; D: .; V: TRBV20-1; size: many; CDR3: CSAIDRVNYGYTF; DNA: TGCAGTGCTATTGACAGAGTTAACTATGGCTACACCTTC
J: TRBJ2-5; D: .; V: TRBV4-2; size: many; CDR3: CASSQAVYGAQETQYF; DNA: TGTGCCAGCAGCCAAGCCGTTTATGGGGCCCAAGAGACCCAGTACTTC
J: TRBJ2-5; D: TRBD2; V: TRBV3-1; size: many; CDR3: CASSQPLAGGRQGTQYF; DNA: TGTGCCAGCAGCCAACCACTAGCGGGGGGCCGTCAAGGGACCCAGTACTTC
J: TRBJ2-3; D: .; V: TRBV28; size: many; CDR3: CASSLNDGSANTDTQYF; DNA: TGTGCCAGCAGTTTAAACGATGGGAGCGCGAACACAGATACGCAGTATTTT
J: TRBJ2-7; D: TRBD2; V: TRBV7-9; size: many; CDR3: CASGGGLGYEQYF; DNA: TGTGCCAGCGGCGGGGGACTCGGCTACGAGCAGTACTTC
J: TRBJ1-1; D: .; V: TRBV7-9; size: many; CDR3: CASSLVGGRNTEAFF; DNA: TGTGCCAGCAGCTTAGTCGGGGGGCGAAACACTGAAGCTTTCTTT
J: TRBJ2-3; D: .; V: TRBV12-3/TRBV12-4; size: many; CDR3: CASIAPGSDTQYF; DNA: TGTGCCAGCATCGCACCGGGGTCAGATACGCAGTATTTT
J: TRBJ2-3; D: TRBD2; V: TRBV7-2; size: many; CDR3: CASRTSGGTDTQYF; DNA: TGTGCCAGCAGAACTAGCGGGGGCACAGATACGCAGTATTTT
J: TRBJ2-5; D: TRBD1; V: TRBV9; size: many; CDR3: CANPGQGQETQYF; DNA: TGTGCCAACCCCGGACAGGGGCAAGAGACCCAGTACTTC
J: TRBJ2-7; D: TRBD1; V: TRBV27; size: many; CDR3: CASGRQGNYEQYF; DNA: TGTGCCAGCGGGCGACAGGGAAACTACGAGCAGTACTTC
J: TRBJ2-7; D: TRBD2; V: TRBV27; size: many; CDR3: CASSAGTSGQGQYF; DNA: TGTGCCAGCAGTGCCGGGACTAGCGGTCAGGGGCAGTACTTC
J: TRBJ2-7; D: TRBD2; V: TRBV7-9; size: many; CDR3: CASSFTSGEGQYF; DNA: TGTGCCAGCAGCTTTACTAGCGGGGAAGGGCAGTACTTC
J: TRBJ1-6; D: .; V: TRBV7-2; size: many; CDR3: CASSSLPAGITNSPLHF; DNA: TGTGCCAGCAGCTCCCTCCCAGCAGGCATCACAAATTCACCCCTCCACTTT